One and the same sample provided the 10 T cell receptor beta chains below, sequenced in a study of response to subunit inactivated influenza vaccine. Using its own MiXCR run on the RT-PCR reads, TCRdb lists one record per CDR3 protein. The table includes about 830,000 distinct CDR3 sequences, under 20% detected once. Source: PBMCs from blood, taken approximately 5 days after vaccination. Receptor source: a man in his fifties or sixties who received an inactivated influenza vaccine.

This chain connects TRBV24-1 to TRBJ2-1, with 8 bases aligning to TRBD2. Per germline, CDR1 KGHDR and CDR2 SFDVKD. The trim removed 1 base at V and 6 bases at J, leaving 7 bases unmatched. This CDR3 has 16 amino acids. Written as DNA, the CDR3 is TGTGCCACCAGTGATTTATCGGGAGGGGGTCCCAATGAGCAGTTCTTC. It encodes CATSDLSGGGPNEQFF.

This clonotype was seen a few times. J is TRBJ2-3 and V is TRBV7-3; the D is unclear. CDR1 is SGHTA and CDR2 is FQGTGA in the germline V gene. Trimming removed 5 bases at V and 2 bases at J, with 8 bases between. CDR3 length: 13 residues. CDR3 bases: TGTGCCAGCAGCACCCCGACCACAGATACGCAGTATTTT. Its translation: CASSTPTTDTQYF.

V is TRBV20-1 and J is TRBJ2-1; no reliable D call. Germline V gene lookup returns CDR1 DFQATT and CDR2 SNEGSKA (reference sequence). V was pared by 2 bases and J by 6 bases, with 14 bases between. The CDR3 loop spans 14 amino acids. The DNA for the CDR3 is TGCAGTGCTAGAAGTGTCGCTATTCTCAATGAGCAGTTCTTC. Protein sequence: CSARSVAILNEQFF.

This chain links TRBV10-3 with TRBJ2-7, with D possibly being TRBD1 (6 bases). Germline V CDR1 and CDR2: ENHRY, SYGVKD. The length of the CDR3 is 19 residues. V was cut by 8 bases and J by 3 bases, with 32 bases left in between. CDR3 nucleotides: TGTGCCATCGGGATACGTTTCGACAGGCGATCGCATATCCTCTACGAGCAGTACTTC. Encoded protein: CAIGIRFDRRSHILYEQYF.

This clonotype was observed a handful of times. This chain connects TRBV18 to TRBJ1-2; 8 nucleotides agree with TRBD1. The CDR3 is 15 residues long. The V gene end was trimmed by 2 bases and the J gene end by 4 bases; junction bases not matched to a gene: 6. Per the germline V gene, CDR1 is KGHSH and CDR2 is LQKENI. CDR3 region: CASSPGQGAPYGYTF. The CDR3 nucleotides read TGTGCCAGCTCACCAGGGCAGGGGGCGCCCTATGGCTACACCTTC.

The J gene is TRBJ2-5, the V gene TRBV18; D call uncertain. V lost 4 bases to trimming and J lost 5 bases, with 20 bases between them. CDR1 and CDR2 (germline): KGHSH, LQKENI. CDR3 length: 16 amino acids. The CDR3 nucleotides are TGTGCCAGCTCACTAATATTGGCTAGACATGCGGAGACCCAGTACTTC. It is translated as CASSLILARHAETQYF.

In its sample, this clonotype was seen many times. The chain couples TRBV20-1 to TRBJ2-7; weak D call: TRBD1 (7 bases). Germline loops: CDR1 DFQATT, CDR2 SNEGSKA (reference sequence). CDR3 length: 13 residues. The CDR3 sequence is CSGRGQGAYEQYF. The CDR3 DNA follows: TGCAGCGGCCGGGGGCAGGGGGCCTACGAGCAGTACTTC.

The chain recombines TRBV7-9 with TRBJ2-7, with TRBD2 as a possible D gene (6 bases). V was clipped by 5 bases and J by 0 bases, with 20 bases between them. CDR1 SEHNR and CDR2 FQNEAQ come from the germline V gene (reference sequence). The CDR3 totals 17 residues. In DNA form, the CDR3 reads TGTGCCAGCAGCCCACATCCTCTAGCGCAGACCTCCTACGAGCAGTACTTC. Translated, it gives CASSPHPLAQTSYEQYF.

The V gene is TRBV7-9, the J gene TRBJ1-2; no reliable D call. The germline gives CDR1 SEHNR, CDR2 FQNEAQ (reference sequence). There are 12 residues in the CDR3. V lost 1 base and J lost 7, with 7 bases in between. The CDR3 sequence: CASSLGEAGYTF. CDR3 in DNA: TGTGCCAGCAGCTTAGGGGAGGCTGGCTACACCTTC. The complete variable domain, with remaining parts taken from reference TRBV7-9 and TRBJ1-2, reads DTGVSQNPRHKITKRGQNVTFRCDPISEHNRLYWYRQTLGQGPEFLTYFQNEAQLEKSRLLSDRFSAERPKGSFSTLEIQRTEQGDSAMYLCASSLGEAGYTFGSGTRLTVV.

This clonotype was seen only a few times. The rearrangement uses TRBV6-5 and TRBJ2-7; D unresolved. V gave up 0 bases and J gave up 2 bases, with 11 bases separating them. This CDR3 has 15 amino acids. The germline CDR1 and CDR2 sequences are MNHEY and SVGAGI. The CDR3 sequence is CASSYSSQGPYEQYF. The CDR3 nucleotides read TGTGCCAGCAGTTACTCGAGCCAAGGACCCTACGAGCAGTACTTC.